The source of this TCR beta chain is a study of T cells in women clearing cervical HPV infection. In the study overall: Cases' blood sampling followed lesion detection by median around 150 days (90 to 200). With HLA typing for only a few women, HLA confounding remains possible.

With respect to this clone: From the germline J gene comes the end of the CDR3, since the read stops 3 residues before it.

TCR beta CDR3 amplified by multiplex PCR from roughly 1,100 ng genomic DNA. Measured with immunoSEQ multiplex PCR; TCRdb has only the in-frame clones, and not every one. The specimen's table records about 34,000 clones. V lost 2 bases to trimming and J lost 3 bases, with 11 bases between them. The CDR3 sequence is 14 residues long. CDR1 and CDR2 from the germline V gene are MNHNS and SASEGT. The rearrangement uses TRBV6-1 and TRBJ2-7, with D perhaps TRBD1 or TRBD2 (6 bases each). Source material: blood buffy coat. This clonotype was sampled from a woman between 18 and 70 years old with a cervical HPV16 infection that either progressed to CIN3+ or cleared (not recorded which). Incomplete CDR3 DNA: TGTGCCAGCAGTGAAAGGAGGGGGTACTACGAG. Translation gives CASSERRGYYE. The entire CDR3 reads CASSERRGYYEQYF.